What follows is one T cell receptor beta chain and its context. This CDR3 contains 11 residues. The germline CDR1 and CDR2 sequences are GTSNPN and SVGIG (reference sequence). The record originates from a study of technical replicates of blood from a handful of donors. Generated by immunoSEQ multiplex PCR, the TCRdb table keeps only in-frame clones and is missing some. The table shows approximately 75,000 clones, with 95% to 98% occurring only once. Sequenced material: T cells isolated from PBMCs. This clonotype was sampled from a human donor in good health. The chain links TRBV30 to TRBJ1-1; D not certain. This CDR3 reads CALISVSEAFF. The CDR3 nucleotides are TGTGCTCTGATCTCAGTCTCAGAAGCTTTCTTT.